This passage covers 10 T cell receptor beta chains from one sample sequenced in a study of blood T cell repertoires in COVID-19. Method: immunoSEQ multiplex PCR; TCRdb's copy keeps in-frame clones and lacks some. The table has a few hundred thousand clones, approximately 86% seen once; the top ten hold approximately 2.9%. Input material: peripheral blood. Source of these receptors: a human donor in a cohort sampled during active COVID-19.

The chain is built from TRBV12-3 or TRBV12-4 and TRBJ2-7; D may be TRBD2 (6 bases). This CDR3 region has 13 residues. Trimming stripped 8 bases from V and 3 bases from J, with 14 bases between. DNA for the CDR3: TGTGCCAGCGGGAGGACTGGGAACTACGAGCAGTACTTC. It yields the protein CASGRTGNYEQYF.

The chain uses TRBV10-2 and TRBJ2-3, with 8 bases that match TRBD2. Unmatched junction bases numbered 5, after V lost 8 bases and J lost 1 base. Germline CDR1 is WSHSY and CDR2 is SAAADI. This CDR3 region has 14 residues. The CDR3 region has the DNA TGCGCCAGCGGAAGCGGGGGAGGCACAGATACGCAGTATTTT. Translation gives CASGSGGGTDTQYF.

In nucleotides, the CDR3 is TGTGCCAGCAGCGCCGGACTAGCGGTTTACAATGAGCAGTTCTTC. As protein: CASSAGLAVYNEQFF. The J gene is TRBJ2-1, the V gene TRBV9, with 10 bases identical to TRBD2. Germline assignment: CDR1 SGDLS and CDR2 YYNGEE. This CDR3 spans 15 amino acids. The V and J ends lost 3 bases and 4 bases, in that order; junction bases with no gene match: 4. Based on the CDR3 plus reference TRBV9 and TRBJ2-1, the full variable domain is DSGVTQTPKHLITATGQRVTLRCSPRSGDLSVYWYQQSLDQGLQFLIQYYNGEERAKGNILERFSAQQFPDLHSELNLSSLELGDSALYFCASSAGLAVYNEQFFGPGTRLTVL.

This rearrangement joins TRBV4-2 to TRBJ2-7; D ambiguous. Trimming shortened V by 1 base and J by 2 bases, and 6 bases separated the two germline ends. Germline lookup yields CDR1 LGHNA and CDR2 YNFKEQ. The CDR3 sequence is 13 residues long. As DNA, the CDR3 is TGTGCCAGCAGCCAAGTAGTGCCCTACGAGCAGTACTTC. Amino acid sequence: CASSQVVPYEQYF.

A few counts support this clone. V gene TRBV7-9 combines with J gene TRBJ2-2, with 11 nucleotides matching TRBD1. Germline values: CDR1 SEHNR, CDR2 FQNEAQ (reference sequence). Germline trimming cut 5 bases from V and 4 bases from J; bases unmatched to any gene: 6. CDR3 size: 16 residues. CDR3 sequence (DNA): TGTGCCAGCAGCCCCGGACAGGGGGCGATCACCGGGGAGCTGTTTTTT. It yields the protein CASSPGQGAITGELFF.

The rearrangement joins TRBV9 to TRBJ2-1, with D tentatively TRBD1 (6 bases). The CDR3 sequence is 15 residues long. Trimming removed 2 bases from V and 3 bases from J, with 12 bases in between. Germline CDR1 SGDLS, CDR2 YYNGEE. The DNA for the CDR3 is TGTGCCAGCAGCGTTCGGGGACAAAACTACAATGAGCAGTTCTTC. Protein sequence: CASSVRGQNYNEQFF.

The chain uses TRBV12-3 or TRBV12-4 and TRBJ1-1; D is ambiguous. The V gene lost 5 bases and the J gene lost 4 bases, with 11 bases spanning the gap. The CDR3 covers 13 residues. The CDR3, as DNA: TGTGCCAGCAGTCCGGCGAGGGTCACTGAAGCTTTCTTT. Translation: CASSPARVTEAFF.

The rearrangement links TRBV9 to TRBJ2-3, with D possibly TRBD2 on 6 matching bases. The germline V gene has CDR1 SGDLS and CDR2 YYNGEE. There are 15 residues in the CDR3. The ends were cut back, 2 bases at V and 2 bases at J, with 12 bases in the middle. The chain's CDR3 is CASSVGGKLTDTQYF. For the CDR3, the DNA is TGTGCCAGCAGCGTCGGAGGGAAACTCACAGATACGCAGTATTTT.

This chain joins TRBV5-1 and TRBJ2-2, with 7 bases identical to TRBD1. The CDR3 consists of 16 residues. V gave up 0 bases and J gave up 4 bases; unmatched junction bases: 6. Germline-derived CDR1 and CDR2 are SGHRS and YFSETQ. CDR3 amino acids: CASSLAPGQLTGELFF. As DNA, the CDR3 is TGCGCCAGCAGCTTGGCCCCGGGACAGCTCACCGGGGAGCTGTTTTTT.

The chain employs TRBV6-5 and TRBJ2-2; D possibly corresponds to TRBD1 (5 bases). This CDR3 contains 12 residues. V was shortened by 6 bases and J by 4 bases, with 6 bases between the two germline ends. Germline lookup yields CDR1 MNHEY and CDR2 SVGAGI. The CDR3 nucleotides read TGTGCCAGCAGAGGGGCCACCGGGGAGCTGTTTTTT. Translation gives CASRGATGELFF.